Listed below are T cell receptor beta chains from one sample, sequenced in a study of cytomegalovirus exposure and HLA in healthy donors. Some clones are missing from TCRdb's copy, which holds only in-frame ones; the method was immunoSEQ multiplex PCR. The data hold 150,000 to 200,000 clones, with around three quarters observed a single time. The sample comprised PBMCs. Receptor source: a woman between 35 and 50 years old in good health and CMV-seronegative. CDR3s include the opening cysteine and the closing phenylalanine or tryptophan. The D gene is left open where the match is weak. Rows may omit the clone size; those that give it use once, few, many or a size class.

. | . | TRBJ2-7 | TRBV9 | TGTGCCAGCAGCGTAGGGGAGGCGGGGAGGCACTACGAGCAGTACTTC | CASSVGEAGRHYEQYF
. | . | TRBJ2-3 | TRBV18 | TGTGCCAGCTCACCATCCGGCACAGATACGCAGTATTTT | CASSPSGTDTQYF
TRBD1 | . | TRBJ2-2 | TRBV28 | TGTGCTATACAGGGGGGAAACACCGGGGAGCTGTTTTTT | CAIQGGNTGELFF
. | once | TRBJ2-1 | TRBV29-1 | TGCAGCGTTGTGGGGCAGAACTTGGGCAATGAGCAGTTCTTC | CSVVGQNLGNEQFF
TRBD2 | . | TRBJ2-1 | TRBV5-1 | TGCGCCAGCAGCTTGGGTTCACTAGCGGGAGAAGGTAATGAGCAGTTCTTC | CASSLGSLAGEGNEQFF
TRBD2 | many | TRBJ2-7 | TRBV6-1 | TGTGCCAGCACCCAAGGACTAGCGGAATCCTACGAGCAGTACTTC | CASTQGLAESYEQYF
TRBD2 | . | TRBJ2-7 | TRBV7-9 | TGTGCCAGCAGCTTGGCTGGGGAGGGCTCCTACGAGCAGTACTTC | CASSLAGEGSYEQYF
TRBD1 | . | TRBJ1-2 | TRBV9 | TGTGCCAGCAGCCCCAGCCGGGGGATCGACAGGGGAAGGTTTGATGGCTACACCTTC | CASSPSRGIDRGRFDGYTF
TRBD1 | . | TRBJ1-2 | TRBV29-1 | TGCAGCGCCCAAGTAGGGGGCGGCTATGGCTACACCTTC | CSAQVGGGYGYTF
. | . | TRBJ1-1 | TRBV18 | TGTGCCAGCTCACCACGACAAGGGAACACTGAAGCTTTCTTT | CASSPRQGNTEAFF
. | once | TRBJ2-5 | TRBV27 | TGTGCCAGCAGTCGGCAGGGCCCCCCAGAGACCCAGTACTTC | CASSRQGPPETQYF
. | . | TRBJ1-2 | TRBV5-4 | TGTGCCACCTACTTGGACGCGGGGGGCTACACCTTC | CATYLDAGGYTF
TRBD1 | . | TRBJ2-4 | TRBV28 | TGTGCCAGCACTACCGGGGGACAGGGTAACATTCAGTACTTC | CASTTGGQGNIQYF
. | once | TRBJ2-2 | TRBV25-1 | TGTGCCAGCAGTGTTACAAGCGGCGGGGAGCTGTTTTTT | CASSVTSGGELFF
. | . | TRBJ1-2 | TRBV9 | TGTGCCAGCAGCGAAACTCCGACAGGCTACTATGGCTACACCTTC | CASSETPTGYYGYTF
TRBD2 | few | TRBJ2-1 | TRBV13 | TGTGCCAGCAGCGCTCAAGGACTAGCCCTCCTCTCCTACAATGAGCAGTTCTTC | CASSAQGLALLSYNEQFF
. | . | TRBJ2-7 | TRBV30 | TGTGCCTGGAGAGTAGGCGGGGTCCACGAGCAGTACTTC | CAWRVGGVHEQYF
TRBD1 | once | TRBJ2-3 | TRBV27 | TGTGCCAGCAGACGGGGACAGGGATCTAGTTGGACAGATACGCAGTATTTT | CASRRGQGSSWTDTQYF
. | . | TRBJ2-5 | TRBV11-3 | TGTGCCAGCAGTTCTACCCGAGCTTCTAAGGAGACCCAGTACTTC | CASSSTRASKETQYF